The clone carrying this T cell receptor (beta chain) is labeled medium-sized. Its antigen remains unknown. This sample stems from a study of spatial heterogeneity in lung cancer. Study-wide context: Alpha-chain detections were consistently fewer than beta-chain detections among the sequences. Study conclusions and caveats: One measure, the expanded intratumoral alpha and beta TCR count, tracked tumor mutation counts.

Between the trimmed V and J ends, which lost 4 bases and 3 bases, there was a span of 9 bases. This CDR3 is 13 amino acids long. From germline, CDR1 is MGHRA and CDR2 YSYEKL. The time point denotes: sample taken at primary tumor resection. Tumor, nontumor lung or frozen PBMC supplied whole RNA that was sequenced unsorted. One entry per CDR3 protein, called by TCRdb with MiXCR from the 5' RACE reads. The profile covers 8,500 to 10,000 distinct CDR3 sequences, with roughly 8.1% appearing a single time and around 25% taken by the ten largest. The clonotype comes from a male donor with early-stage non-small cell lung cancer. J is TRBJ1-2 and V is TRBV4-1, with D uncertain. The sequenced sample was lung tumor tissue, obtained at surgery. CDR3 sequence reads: CASSRQGDYGYTF. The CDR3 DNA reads TGCGCCAGCAGCCGACAAGGAGACTATGGCTACACCTTC.